This record looks at one TCR beta chain sequence and its context. The entry originates in a study of blood T cell repertoires in COVID-19. In the study overall: Acute-phase and convalescent COVID-19 samples originated in the United States, Italy and Spain. In each case, the material was cDNA or gDNA derived from T cells, B-cell-depleted T cells, or PBMCs.

In the authors' methods: Using reference gene primer amplification, nucleated cell counts were estimated. The protocol was immunoSEQ multiplex PCR, while the TCRdb copy is restricted to in-frame clones and leaves out a portion. Clone size and the V and J calls come from that table; the DNA yielded D and trimming. The sample yields hundreds of thousands of clones, 65% to 90% seen once. The ends lost 8 bases at V and 4 bases at J; junction bases unmatched: 9. CDR1 is SNHLY and CDR2 is FYNNEI in the germline V gene. This CDR3 has 14 residues. This clonotype was sampled from a woman in her 50s with acute or convalescent COVID-19. This chain connects TRBV2 to TRBJ2-3; 7 positions agree with TRBD2. The sequencing input was peripheral blood. CDR3 sequence reads: CASPPAGKPDTQYF. The CDR3, as DNA: TGTGCCAGCCCCCCAGCGGGGAAGCCAGATACGCAGTATTTT.